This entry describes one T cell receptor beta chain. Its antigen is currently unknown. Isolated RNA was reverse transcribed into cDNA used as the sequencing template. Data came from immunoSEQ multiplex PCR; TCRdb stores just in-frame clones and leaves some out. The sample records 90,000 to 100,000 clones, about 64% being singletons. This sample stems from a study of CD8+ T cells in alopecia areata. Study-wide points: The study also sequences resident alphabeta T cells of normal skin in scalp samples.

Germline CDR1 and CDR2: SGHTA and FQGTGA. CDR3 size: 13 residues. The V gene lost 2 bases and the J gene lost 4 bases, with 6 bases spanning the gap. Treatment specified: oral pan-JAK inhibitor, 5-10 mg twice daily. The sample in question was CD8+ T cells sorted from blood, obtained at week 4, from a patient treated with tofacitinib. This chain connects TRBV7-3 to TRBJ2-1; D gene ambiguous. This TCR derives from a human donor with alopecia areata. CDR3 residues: CASSLAEYNEQFF. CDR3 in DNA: TGTGCCAGCAGCTTAGCAGAATACAATGAGCAGTTCTTC. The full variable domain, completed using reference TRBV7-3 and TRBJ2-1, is GAGVSQTPSNKVTEKGKYVELRCDPISGHTALYWYRQSLGQGPEFLIYFQGTGAADDSGLPNDRFFAVRPEGSVSTLKIQRTERGDSAVYLCASSLAEYNEQFFGPGTRLTVL.